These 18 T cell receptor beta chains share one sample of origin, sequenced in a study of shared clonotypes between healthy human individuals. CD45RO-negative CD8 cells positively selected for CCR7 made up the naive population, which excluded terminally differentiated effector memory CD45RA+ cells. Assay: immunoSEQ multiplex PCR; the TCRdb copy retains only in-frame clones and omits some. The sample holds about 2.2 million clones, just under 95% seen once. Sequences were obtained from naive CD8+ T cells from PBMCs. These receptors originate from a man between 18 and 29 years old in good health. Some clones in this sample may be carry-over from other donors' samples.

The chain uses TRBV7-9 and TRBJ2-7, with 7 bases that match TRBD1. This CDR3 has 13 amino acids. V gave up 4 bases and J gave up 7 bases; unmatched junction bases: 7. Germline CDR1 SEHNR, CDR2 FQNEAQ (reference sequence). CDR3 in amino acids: CASSSGQTIEQYF. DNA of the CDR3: TGTGCCAGCAGCTCGGGACAGACCATTGAGCAGTACTTC.

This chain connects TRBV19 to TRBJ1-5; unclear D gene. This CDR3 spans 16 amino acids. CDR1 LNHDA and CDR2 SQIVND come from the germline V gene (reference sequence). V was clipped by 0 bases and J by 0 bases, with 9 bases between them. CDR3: CASSIDVEDSNQPQHF. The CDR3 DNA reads TGTGCCAGTAGTATAGATGTGGAGGATAGCAATCAGCCCCAGCATTTT.

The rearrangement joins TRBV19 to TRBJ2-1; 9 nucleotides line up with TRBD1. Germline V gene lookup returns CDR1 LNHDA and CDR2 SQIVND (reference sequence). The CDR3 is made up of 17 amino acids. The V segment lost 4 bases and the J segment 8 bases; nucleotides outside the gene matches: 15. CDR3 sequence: CASSTSAHRGPFHEQFF. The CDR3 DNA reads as TGTGCCAGTAGTACTTCCGCCCACAGGGGGCCCTTCCATGAGCAGTTCTTC.

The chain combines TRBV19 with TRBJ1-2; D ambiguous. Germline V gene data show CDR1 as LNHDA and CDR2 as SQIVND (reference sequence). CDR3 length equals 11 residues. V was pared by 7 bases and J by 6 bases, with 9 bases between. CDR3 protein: CASIPADGYTF. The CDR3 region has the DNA TGTGCCAGTATTCCCGCGGATGGCTACACCTTC.

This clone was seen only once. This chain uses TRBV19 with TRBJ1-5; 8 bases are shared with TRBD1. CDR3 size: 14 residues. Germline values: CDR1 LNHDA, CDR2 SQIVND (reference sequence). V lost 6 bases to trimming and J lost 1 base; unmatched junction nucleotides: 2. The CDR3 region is CASSRTGSNQPQHF. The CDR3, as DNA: TGTGCCAGTAGCAGGACAGGGAGCAATCAGCCCCAGCATTTT.

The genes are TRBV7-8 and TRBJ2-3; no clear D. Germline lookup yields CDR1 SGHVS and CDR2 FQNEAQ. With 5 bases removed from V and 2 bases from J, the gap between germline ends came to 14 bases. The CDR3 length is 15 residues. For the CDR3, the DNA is TGTGCCAGCAGCATGGTCGAACGACACACAGATACGCAGTATTTT. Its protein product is CASSMVERHTDTQYF.

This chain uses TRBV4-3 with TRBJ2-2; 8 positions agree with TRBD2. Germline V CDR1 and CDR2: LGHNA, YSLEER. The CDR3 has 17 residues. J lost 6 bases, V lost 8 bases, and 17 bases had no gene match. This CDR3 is CASSLDVERETAGELFF. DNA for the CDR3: TGCGCCAGCTCCCTTGATGTGGAGCGGGAGACCGCCGGGGAGCTGTTTTTT.

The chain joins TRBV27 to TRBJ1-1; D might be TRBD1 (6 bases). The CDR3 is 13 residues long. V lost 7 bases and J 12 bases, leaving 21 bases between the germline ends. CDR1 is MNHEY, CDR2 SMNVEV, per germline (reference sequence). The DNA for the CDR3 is TGTGCCAGCACCTCAAGGGGGGCGCAGGGAACTTTCTTT. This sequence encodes CASTSRGAQGTFF.

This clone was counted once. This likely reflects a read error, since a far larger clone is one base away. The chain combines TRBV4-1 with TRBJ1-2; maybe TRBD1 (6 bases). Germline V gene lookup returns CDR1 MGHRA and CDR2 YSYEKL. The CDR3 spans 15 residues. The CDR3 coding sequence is TGCGTCAGCAGCCAAGAAAGAACAGGGCTCGCGGGCTACACCTTC. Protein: CVSSQERTGLAGYTF.

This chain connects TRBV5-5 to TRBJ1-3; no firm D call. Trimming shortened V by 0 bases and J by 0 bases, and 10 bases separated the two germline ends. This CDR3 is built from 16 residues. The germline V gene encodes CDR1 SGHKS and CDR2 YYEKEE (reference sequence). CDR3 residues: CASSLEKISSGNTIYF. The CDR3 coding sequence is TGTGCCAGCAGCTTGGAAAAGATCAGCTCTGGAAACACCATATATTTT.

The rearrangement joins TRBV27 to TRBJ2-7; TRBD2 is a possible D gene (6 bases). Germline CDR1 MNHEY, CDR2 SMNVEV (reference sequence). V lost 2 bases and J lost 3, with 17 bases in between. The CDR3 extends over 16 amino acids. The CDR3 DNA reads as TGTGCCAGCAGTTTAGCCCCCCTCGGGAGTGTCTACGAGCAGTACTTC. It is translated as CASSLAPLGSVYEQYF.

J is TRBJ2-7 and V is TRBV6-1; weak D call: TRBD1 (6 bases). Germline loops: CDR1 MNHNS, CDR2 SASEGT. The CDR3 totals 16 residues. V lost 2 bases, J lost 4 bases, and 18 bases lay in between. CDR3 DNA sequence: TGTGCCAGCAGTGAATTTATGGTGGGGGCCGGGTACGAGCAGTACTTC. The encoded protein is CASSEFMVGAGYEQYF.

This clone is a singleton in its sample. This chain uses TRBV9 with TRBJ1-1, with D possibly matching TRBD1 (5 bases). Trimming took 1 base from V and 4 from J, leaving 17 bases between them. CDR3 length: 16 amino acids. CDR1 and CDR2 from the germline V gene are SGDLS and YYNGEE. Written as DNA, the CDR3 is TGTGCCAGCAGCGTAATCTCTGATAATAGGGGCACTGAAGCTTTCTTT. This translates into CASSVISDNRGTEAFF.

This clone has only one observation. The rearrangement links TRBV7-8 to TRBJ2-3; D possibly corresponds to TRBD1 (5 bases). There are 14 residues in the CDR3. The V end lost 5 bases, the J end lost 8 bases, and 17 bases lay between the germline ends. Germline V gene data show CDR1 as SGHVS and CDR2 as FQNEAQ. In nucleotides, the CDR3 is TGTGCCAGCAGCCCCACCAGGGTTAGGGCTACGCAGTATTTT. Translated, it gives CASSPTRVRATQYF.

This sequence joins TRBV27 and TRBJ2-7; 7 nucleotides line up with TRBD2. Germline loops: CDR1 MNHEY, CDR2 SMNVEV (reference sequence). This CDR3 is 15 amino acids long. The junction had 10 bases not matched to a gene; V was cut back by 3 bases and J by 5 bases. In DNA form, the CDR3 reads TGTGCCAGCAGTTTGAGTGGGGGAGGGCCCCACGAGCAGTACTTC. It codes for CASSLSGGGPHEQYF.

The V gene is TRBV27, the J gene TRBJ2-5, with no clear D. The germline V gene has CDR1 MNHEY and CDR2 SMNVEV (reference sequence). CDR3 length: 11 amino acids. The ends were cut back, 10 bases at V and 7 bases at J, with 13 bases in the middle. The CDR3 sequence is CATGPKGTQYF. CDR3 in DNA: TGTGCCACTGGGCCCAAAGGGACCCAGTACTTC.

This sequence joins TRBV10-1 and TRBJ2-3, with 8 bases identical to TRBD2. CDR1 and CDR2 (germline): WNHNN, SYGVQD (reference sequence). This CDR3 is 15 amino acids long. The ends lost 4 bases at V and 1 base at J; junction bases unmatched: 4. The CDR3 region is CASSVVSGGTDTQYF. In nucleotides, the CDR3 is TGCGCCAGCAGTGTGGTTAGCGGGGGCACAGATACGCAGTATTTT.

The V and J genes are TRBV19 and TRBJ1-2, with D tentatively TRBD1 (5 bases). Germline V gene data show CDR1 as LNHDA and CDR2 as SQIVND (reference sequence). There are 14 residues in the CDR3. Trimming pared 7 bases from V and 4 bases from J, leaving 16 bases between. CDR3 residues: CASNSRGSVYGYTF. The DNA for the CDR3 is TGTGCCAGTAATTCCCGGGGGTCGGTCTATGGCTACACCTTC.